These T cell receptor beta chains were read from a single sample in a study of cytomegalovirus exposure and HLA in healthy donors. The data were produced by immunoSEQ multiplex PCR, yet TCRdb's version contains in-frame clones alone and is incomplete. This sample has about 130,000 clones, with approximately 78% found just once. Material for sequencing was PBMCs. The receptors here all came from a human donor in good health. Both conserved end residues are trimmed from each CDR3. The order of the fields is clone size, J gene, CDR3 length, V gene, CDR3 protein. Clone size is stated in some rows and not others, as once, few, many or a class when expanded.

>once|TRBJ1-1|9|TRBV19
ASKRSAEAF
>.|TRBJ1-1|13|TRBV7-2
ASSFRGTVDTEAF
>.|TRBJ1-1|11|TRBV19
ASSMAGQGEAF
>.|TRBJ2-7|10|TRBV7-9
ASSPGLGEQY
>.|TRBJ2-7|14|TRBV11-1
ASSTGTLSRSYEQY
>few|TRBJ2-1|14|TRBV19
ASSIVAGGLYNEQF
>.|TRBJ2-2|12|TRBV29-1
SGTGTGDTGELF
>.|TRBJ1-2|12|TRBV28
ASSSGTGGLGYT
>.|TRBJ1-4|14|TRBV4-3
ASSPDGTGFYEKLF
>.|TRBJ2-2|13|TRBV18
ASSPPFRDTGELF
>.|TRBJ1-5|16|TRBV2
ASSDIQGREYSNQPQH
>once|TRBJ2-7|13|TRBV19
ASSILPAGGAEQY
>.|TRBJ1-6|14|TRBV19
ASSRLQGSLDSPLH
>.|TRBJ2-1|12|TRBV7-8
ASSVGLASNEQF
>.|TRBJ2-5|13|TRBV4-2
ASSQEKTGPETQY
>.|TRBJ2-5|13|TRBV10-3
AIKRGGGVQETQY
>.|TRBJ1-6|14|TRBV6-1
ASSEGQEGYNSPLH
>few|TRBJ2-1|13|TRBV2
ASSETSGRISEQF
>.|TRBJ2-1|11|TRBV6-5
ASSYFRENEQF
>.|TRBJ2-1|15|TRBV7-6
ASSLMSGADSYNEQF
>.|TRBJ1-1|12|TRBV19
ASRRGQGNTEAF
>.|TRBJ2-7|11|TRBV5-6
ASSLGSVPEQY
>.|TRBJ1-1|13|TRBV5-4
ASSGPDTPAYEAF
>.|TRBJ2-7|15|TRBV30
AWSVLGDRGTPYEQY
>.|TRBJ2-1|14|TRBV9
ASSVGPSGGANEQF
>.|TRBJ1-1|11|TRBV30
AWSVRRNTEAF
>few|TRBJ2-5|12|TRBV28
ASSVAGRQETQY
>.|TRBJ2-2|17|TRBV11-2
ASSLGVRLTGSRTGELF
>few|TRBJ1-2|14|TRBV4-2
ASSQDRGGMRAGYT
>.|TRBJ1-2|12|TRBV5-6
ASSLANLRALVP
>.|TRBJ2-7|12|TRBV6-1
ASRAGFLSYEQY
>.|TRBJ2-3|17|TRBV21-1
ASSKGWGKDRMEADTQY
>.|TRBJ2-1|12|TRBV13
ASSLVDRSNEQF
>.|TRBJ2-1|14|TRBV4-2
ASSQDLAGKGNEQF
>.|TRBJ2-7|10|TRBV2
ASWKREYEQY
>.|TRBJ2-7|13|TRBV19
ASSLTSGTAYEQY
>once|TRBJ2-7|13|TRBV7-9
ASSSSGRVLYEQY
>.|TRBJ2-2|13|TRBV6-5
ASSYPGGRTGELF
>.|TRBJ2-3|14|TRBV4-2
ASSPKRGLGTDTQY
>.|TRBJ2-2|11|TRBV5-4
ASSLAGGWELF
>few|TRBJ1-1|17|TRBV7-2
ASSLAPGLGARSDTEAF
>.|TRBJ2-1|13|TRBV6-1
ASTSSLLAYNEQF
>.|TRBJ1-4|13|TRBV2
ATAVPLGTNEKLF
>.|TRBJ1-2|13|TRBV4-3
ASSHEQGVDYGYT
>few|TRBJ2-3|12|TRBV5-4
ASSLSTSADTQY
>few|TRBJ2-7|12|TRBV28
ASSSGTGRIEQY
>.|TRBJ2-1|14|TRBV19
ASRHRRDRRYNEQF
>.|TRBJ2-2|9|TRBV6-4
ASKEHRGAV